This T cell receptor (beta chain) was found in a study of HIV-infected patients and healthy controls. In TCRdb, the 5' RACE reads were re-called with MiXCR into one record per CDR3 protein. The data hold some 20,000 distinct CDR3 sequences, with approximately 19% observed a single time. CDR3 length: 13 residues. The V gene end was trimmed by 5 bases and the J gene end by 8 bases; junction bases not matched to a gene: 8. Germline CDR1 is SQVTM and CDR2 is ANQGSEA. The chain joins TRBV29-1 to TRBJ1-1; the match to TRBD1 covers 10 bases. The source is a human donor in good health. What was sequenced was CD8+ T cells from blood. The CDR3 sequence is CSVPRTTGGEAFF. The CDR3 bases are TGCAGCGTTCCCAGGACGACAGGGGGCGAAGCTTTCTTT.